A selection of T cell receptor beta chains follows, all from one sample in a study of cytomegalovirus exposure and HLA in healthy donors. The assay was immunoSEQ multiplex PCR, and TCRdb's table has in-frame clones only and misses some. Of 150,000 to 200,000 clones in the sample, roughly 71% were seen once. Input material: PBMCs. These TCRs come from a male donor in good health and CMV-seropositive. CDR3s include the opening cysteine and the closing phenylalanine or tryptophan. Each record gives: J gene, V gene, clone size, CDR3 length, D gene, CDR3 DNA, CDR3 protein. The D gene is left open where the match is weak. Some rows have no size entry. The others give once, few or many, or a class for an expanded clone.

TRBJ1-2 TRBV5-1 - 14 TRBD1 TGCGCCAGCAGCCCGCTGACAGGGGGCAAGGGCTACACCTTC CASSPLTGGKGYTF
TRBJ1-1 TRBV7-9 - 15 TRBD1 TGTGCCAGCAGCTTAGACAGGGGCAGGGACACTGAAGCTTTCTTT CASSLDRGRDTEAFF
TRBJ1-2 TRBV7-2 - 13 - TGTGCCAGCAGCTTTTCCCAGAACTATGGCTACACCTTC CASSFSQNYGYTF
TRBJ1-1 TRBV7-9 - 11 - TGTTCCAGCAGCTTAACGGCTGAAGCTTTCTTT CSSSLTAEAFF
TRBJ1-1 TRBV5-5 - 15 TRBD1 TGTGCCAGCAGCCCCCCCGGGACAGGCCCATTAGAAGCTTTCTTT CASSPPGTGPLEAFF
TRBJ2-7 TRBV6-5 - 12 - TGTGCCAGCGTCGGGGACTCCTACGAGCAGTACTTC CASVGDSYEQYF
TRBJ1-1 TRBV6-5 - 15 - TGTGCCAGCAGTTATCTCGGGGGATGGGCCACTGAAGCTTTCTTT CASSYLGGWATEAFF
TRBJ2-1 TRBV2 - 16 TRBD1 TGTGCCAGCAGTGAACAGGGGGCTATCTCCTACAATGAGCAGTTCTTC CASSEQGAISYNEQFF
TRBJ1-2 TRBV5-6 - 14 TRBD1 TGTGCCAGCAGCTTGGGGGACAGGGGCTATGGCTACACCTTC CASSLGDRGYGYTF
TRBJ1-2 TRBV29-1 - 12 - TGCAGCGTCCCAACAGGAGTTTATGGCTACACCTTC CSVPTGVYGYTF
TRBJ2-5 TRBV4-3 - 14 - TGCGCCAGCAGCCCAGGACAGGGAGGGGAGACCCAGTACTTC CASSPGQGGETQYF
TRBJ1-2 TRBV19 - 15 TRBD1 TGTGCCAGTAGTAGACAGGGGGCGATGAAGGATGGCTACACCTTC CASSRQGAMKDGYTF
TRBJ2-3 TRBV6-5 - 15 TRBD2 TGTGCCAGCAGCTACACTAGCGGGGGAGGGGATACGCAGTATTTT CASSYTSGGGDTQYF
TRBJ2-3 TRBV6-5 - 16 TRBD2 TGTGCCAGCAGTTTGTTTCAGCGGGGGGGTTTAGATACGCAGTATTTT CASSLFQRGGLDTQYF
TRBJ2-2 TRBV7-9 - 17 TRBD1 TGTTCCAGCAGCTTCTTCCGGGACAGGGGGAACACCGGGGAGCTGTTTTTT CSSSFFRDRGNTGELFF
TRBJ2-5 TRBV6-4 few 15 TRBD2 TGTGCCAGCAGTGAAAGCGGGGGGGCGTCGGAGACCCAGTACTTC CASSESGGASETQYF
TRBJ2-7 TRBV7-9 - 13 TRBD1 TGTGCCAGCAGCTCCCGGGACAGCTACGAGCAGTACTTC CASSSRDSYEQYF
TRBJ2-7 TRBV5-4 - 15 TRBD1 TGTGCCAGCAGCTTGGGGGACAGGGACACCAACGAGCAGTACTTC CASSLGDRDTNEQYF
TRBJ2-3 TRBV7-8 - 15 TRBD2 TGTGCCAGCAGCGGACTAGCGTTCTACGCAGATACGCAGTATTTT CASSGLAFYADTQYF
TRBJ1-5 TRBV6-6 - 14 - TGTGCCAGCAGTTACACGGGGGGGCGGAAGCCCCAGCATTTT CASSYTGGRKPQHF
TRBJ2-1 TRBV7-9 - 15 - TGTGCCAGCAGTTTGGGGGCCCCGTCCGCCTCAGAGCAGTTCTTC CASSLGAPSASEQFF
TRBJ1-1 TRBV14 - 12 - TGTGCCAGCAGCCAAGGACTCGGAAAAGCTTTCTTT CASSQGLGKAFF
TRBJ1-2 TRBV13 few 13 - TGTGCCAGCAGCTCCCGGAGTAACTATGGCTACACCTTC CASSSRSNYGYTF